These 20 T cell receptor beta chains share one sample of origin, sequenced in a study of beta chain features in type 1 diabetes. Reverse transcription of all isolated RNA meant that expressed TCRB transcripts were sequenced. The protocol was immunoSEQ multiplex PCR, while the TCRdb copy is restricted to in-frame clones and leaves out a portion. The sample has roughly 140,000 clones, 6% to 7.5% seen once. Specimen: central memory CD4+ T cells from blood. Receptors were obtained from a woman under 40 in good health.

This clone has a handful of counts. The CDR3 reads CASSYEGYGYTF. The CDR3 coding sequence is TGTGCCAGCAGCTACGAGGGCTATGGCTACACCTTC. The rearrangement joins TRBV5-6 to TRBJ1-2; D is ambiguous. V shed 3 bases and J shed 4 bases, with 7 bases lying between them. The V gene's germline CDR1 is SGHDT and CDR2 YYEEEE. The CDR3 covers 12 residues.

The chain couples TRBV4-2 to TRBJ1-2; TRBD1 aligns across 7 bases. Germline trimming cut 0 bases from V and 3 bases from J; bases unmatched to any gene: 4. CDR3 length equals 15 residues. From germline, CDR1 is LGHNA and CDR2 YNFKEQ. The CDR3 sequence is CASSQDNRGDYGYTF. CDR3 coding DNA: TGTGCCAGCAGCCAAGATAACAGGGGCGACTATGGCTACACCTTC.

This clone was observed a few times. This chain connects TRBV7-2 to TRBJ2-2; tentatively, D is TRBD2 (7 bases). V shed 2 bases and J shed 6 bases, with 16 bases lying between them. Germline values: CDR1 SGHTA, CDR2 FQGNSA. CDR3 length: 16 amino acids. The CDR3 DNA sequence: TGTGCCAGCAGCTTATGGTCGGGGGGCGCCGCCGGGGAGCTGTTTTTT. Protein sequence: CASSLWSGGAAGELFF.

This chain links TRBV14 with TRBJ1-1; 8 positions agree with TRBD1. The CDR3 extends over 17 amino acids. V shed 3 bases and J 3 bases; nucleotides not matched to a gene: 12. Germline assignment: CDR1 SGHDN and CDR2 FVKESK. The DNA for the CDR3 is TGTGCCAGCAGCCAGTCGGGACAGGTGGTCCCGCACACTGAAGCTTTCTTT. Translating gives CASSQSGQVVPHTEAFF.

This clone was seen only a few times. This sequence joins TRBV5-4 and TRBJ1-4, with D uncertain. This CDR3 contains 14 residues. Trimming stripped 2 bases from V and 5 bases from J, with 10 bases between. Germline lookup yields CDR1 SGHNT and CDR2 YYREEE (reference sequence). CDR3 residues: CASSLPGGNEKLFF. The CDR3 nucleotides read TGTGCCAGCAGCTTACCGGGAGGGAATGAAAAACTGTTTTTT.

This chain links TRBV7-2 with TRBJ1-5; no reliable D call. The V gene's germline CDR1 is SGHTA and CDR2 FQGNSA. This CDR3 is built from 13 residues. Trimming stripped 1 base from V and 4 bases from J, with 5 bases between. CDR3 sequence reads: CASSLGVNQPQHF. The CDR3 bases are TGTGCCAGCAGCTTAGGAGTGAATCAGCCCCAGCATTTT.

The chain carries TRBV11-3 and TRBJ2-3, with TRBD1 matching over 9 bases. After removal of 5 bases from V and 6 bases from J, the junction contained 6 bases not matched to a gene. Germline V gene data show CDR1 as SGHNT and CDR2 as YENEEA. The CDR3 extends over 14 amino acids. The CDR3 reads CASSPGQGNDTQYF. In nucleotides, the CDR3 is TGTGCCAGCAGCCCGGGACAGGGTAACGATACGCAGTATTTT. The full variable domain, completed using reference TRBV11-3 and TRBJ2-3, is EAGVVQSPRYKIIEKKQPVAFWCNPISGHNTLYWYLQNLGQGPELLIRYENEEAVDDSQLPKDRFSAERLKGVDSTLKIQPAELGDSAVYLCASSPGQGNDTQYFGPGTRLTVL.

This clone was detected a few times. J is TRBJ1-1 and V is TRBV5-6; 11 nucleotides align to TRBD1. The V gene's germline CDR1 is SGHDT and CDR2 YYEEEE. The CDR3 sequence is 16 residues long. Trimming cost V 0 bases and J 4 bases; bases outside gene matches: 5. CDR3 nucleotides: TGTGCCAGCAGCTTGGTAGTGGGGACAGGGGGCACTGAAGCTTTCTTT. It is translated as CASSLVVGTGGTEAFF.

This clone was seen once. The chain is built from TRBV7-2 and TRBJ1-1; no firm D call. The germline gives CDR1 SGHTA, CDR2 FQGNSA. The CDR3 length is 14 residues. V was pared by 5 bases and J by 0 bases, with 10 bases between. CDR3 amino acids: CASSQRDLNTEAFF. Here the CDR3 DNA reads TGTGCCAGCAGCCAGAGGGATTTGAACACTGAAGCTTTCTTT.

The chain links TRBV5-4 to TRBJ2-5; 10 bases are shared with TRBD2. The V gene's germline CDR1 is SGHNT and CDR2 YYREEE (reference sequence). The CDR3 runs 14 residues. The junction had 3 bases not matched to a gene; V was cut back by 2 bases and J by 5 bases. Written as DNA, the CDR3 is TGTGCCAGCAGCTTCCAAGCGGGGGGGGAGACCCAGTACTTC. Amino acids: CASSFQAGGETQYF.

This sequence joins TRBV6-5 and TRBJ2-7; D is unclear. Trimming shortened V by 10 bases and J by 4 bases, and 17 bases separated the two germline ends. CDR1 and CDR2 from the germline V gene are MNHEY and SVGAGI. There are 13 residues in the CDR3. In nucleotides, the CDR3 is TGTGCCACCTCACCACCAGGTCGGTACGAGCAGTACTTC. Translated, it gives CATSPPGRYEQYF.

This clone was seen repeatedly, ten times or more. The CDR3 spells CASSSRGGGGGETQYF. Written as DNA, the CDR3 is TGTGCCAGCAGTTCCCGGGGAGGCGGGGGCGGGGAGACCCAGTACTTC. This chain joins TRBV28 and TRBJ2-5, with D tentatively TRBD2 (7 bases). Germline assignment: CDR1 MDHEN and CDR2 SYDVKM. Trimming removed 4 bases at V and 5 bases at J, with 20 bases between. The CDR3 spans 16 residues.

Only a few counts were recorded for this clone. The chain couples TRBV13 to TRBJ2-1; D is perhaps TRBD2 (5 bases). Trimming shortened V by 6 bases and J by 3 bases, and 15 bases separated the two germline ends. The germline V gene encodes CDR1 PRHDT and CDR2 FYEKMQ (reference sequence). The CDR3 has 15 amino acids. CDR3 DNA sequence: TGTGCCAGCAGTCCCGGCGACTACAGCTACAATGAGCAGTTCTTC. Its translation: CASSPGDYSYNEQFF.

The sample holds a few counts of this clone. The CDR3 spells CASSLTRTAIYEQYF. For the CDR3, the DNA is TGTGCCAGCAGTTTAACCCGGACAGCTATCTACGAGCAGTACTTC. The chain is built from TRBV27 and TRBJ2-7; D is perhaps TRBD1 (6 bases). The CDR3 is 15 amino acids. V lost 2 bases and J lost 3, with 14 bases in between. CDR1 and CDR2 from the germline V gene are MNHEY and SMNVEV (reference sequence).

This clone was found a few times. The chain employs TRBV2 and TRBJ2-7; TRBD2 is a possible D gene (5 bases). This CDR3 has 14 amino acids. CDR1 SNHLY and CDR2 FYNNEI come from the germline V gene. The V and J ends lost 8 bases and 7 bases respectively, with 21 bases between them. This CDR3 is CASRFDSPEGEQYF. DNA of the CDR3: TGTGCCAGCCGGTTTGACTCCCCCGAGGGAGAGCAGTACTTC.

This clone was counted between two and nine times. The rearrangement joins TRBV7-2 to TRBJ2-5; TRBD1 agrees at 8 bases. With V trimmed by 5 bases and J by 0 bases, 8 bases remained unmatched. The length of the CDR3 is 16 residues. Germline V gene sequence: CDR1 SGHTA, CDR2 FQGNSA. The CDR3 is CASSPSWTGNQETQYF. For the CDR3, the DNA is TGTGCCAGCAGCCCGTCCTGGACAGGGAACCAAGAGACCCAGTACTTC.

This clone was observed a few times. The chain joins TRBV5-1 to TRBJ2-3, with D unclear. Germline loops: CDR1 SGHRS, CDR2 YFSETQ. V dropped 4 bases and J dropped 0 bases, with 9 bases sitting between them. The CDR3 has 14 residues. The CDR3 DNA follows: TGCGCCAGCAGCGCTACAGCTAGCACAGATACGCAGTATTTT. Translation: CASSATASTDTQYF. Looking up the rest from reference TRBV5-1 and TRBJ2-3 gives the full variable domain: KAGVTQTPRYLIKTRGQQVTLSCSPISGHRSVSWYQQTPGQGLQFLFEYFSETQRNKGNFPGRFSGRQFSNSRSEMNVSTLELGDSALYLCASSATASTDTQYFGPGTRLTVL.

This CDR3 reads CASSSDYQTSYEQYF. The DNA for the CDR3 is TGTGCCAGTAGTTCGGACTACCAGACCTCCTACGAGCAGTACTTC. The J gene is TRBJ2-7, the V gene TRBV19, with D possibly TRBD2 on 6 matching bases. Deletions cut 5 bases from V and 0 bases from J, with 14 bases between. Germline V gene sequence: CDR1 LNHDA, CDR2 SQIVND (reference sequence). This CDR3 spans 15 amino acids.

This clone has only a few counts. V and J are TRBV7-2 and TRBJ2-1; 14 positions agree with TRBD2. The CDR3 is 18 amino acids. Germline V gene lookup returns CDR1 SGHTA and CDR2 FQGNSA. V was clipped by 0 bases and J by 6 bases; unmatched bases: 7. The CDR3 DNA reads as TGTGCCAGCAGCTTAGCATTAGGGACTAGCGGGAGTAGCAATGAGCAGTTCTTC. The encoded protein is CASSLALGTSGSSNEQFF.

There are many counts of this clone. CDR3: CASSAGLPGDTQYF. CDR3 in DNA: TGTGCCAGCAGCGCTGGACTGCCTGGAGATACGCAGTATTTT. The rearrangement joins TRBV9 to TRBJ2-3; D may be TRBD2 (5 bases). The germline V gene has CDR1 SGDLS and CDR2 YYNGEE. The CDR3 is 14 residues long. The V gene lost 3 bases and the J gene lost 5 bases, with 13 bases spanning the gap.